This T cell receptor (beta chain) appears in the sequencing data of a study of blood T cells in healthy people across ages. Turning to this clonotype: The target antigen is unknown.

Primers used in a second PCR of about 6 to 11 cycles were a sample-barcoded 5' primer and a J-beta primer mix. Each TCR beta cDNA got a 12-nucleotide random molecular identifier. From the 5' RACE reads, TCRdb called clonotypes with MiXCR, one entry per CDR3 protein. This sample has about 1.5 million distinct CDR3 sequences, with less than 45% found just once. Unmatched junction bases numbered 13, after V lost 10 bases and J lost 11 bases. CDR3 length: 12 residues. CDR1 is SNHLY and CDR2 is FYNNEI in the germline V gene. Staff drew ten milliliters of peripheral blood from each donor. Points from the study as a whole: A roughly linear age-dependent decrease characterized TCR beta diversity per million T cells. In the absence of known donor CMV status, changes in expanded clonotypes were possibly confounded.

This TCR was recovered from a woman under 30 in good health. This chain links TRBV2 with TRBJ2-5, with 7 bases that match TRBD2. The sequenced material came from blood. This CDR3 reads CATGTTPHEQYF. In DNA, the CDR3 is TGTGCCACCGGGACTACACCCCATGAGCAGTACTTC.